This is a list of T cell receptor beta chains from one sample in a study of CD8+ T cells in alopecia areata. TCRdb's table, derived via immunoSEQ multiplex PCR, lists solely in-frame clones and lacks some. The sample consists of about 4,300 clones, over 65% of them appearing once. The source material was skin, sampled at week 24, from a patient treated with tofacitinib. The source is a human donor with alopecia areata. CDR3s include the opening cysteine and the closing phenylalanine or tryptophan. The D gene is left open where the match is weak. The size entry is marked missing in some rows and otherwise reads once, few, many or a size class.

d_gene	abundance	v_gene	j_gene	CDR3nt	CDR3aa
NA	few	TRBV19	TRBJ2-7	TGTGCCAGTAGTATTTCACACGACAGTTCCTACTACGAGCAGTACTTC	CASSISHDSSYYEQYF
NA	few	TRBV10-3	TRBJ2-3	TGTGCCATCAGTGACTCGTCTAGCACAGATACGCAGTATTTT	CAISDSSSTDTQYF
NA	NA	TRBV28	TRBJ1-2	TGTGCCAGCAGCTTTCGGGTTCGGGAGGGCTACACCTTC	CASSFRVREGYTF
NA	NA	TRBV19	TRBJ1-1	TGTGCCAGTAGTGAGGGGGACCGTATGGACACTGAAGCTTTCTTT	CASSEGDRMDTEAFF
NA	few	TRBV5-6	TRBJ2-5	TGTGCCAGCAGCTTGGTGGGACGCCAAGAGACCCAGTACTTC	CASSLVGRQETQYF
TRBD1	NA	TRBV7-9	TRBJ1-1	TGTGCCAGCAGCTCCGATTATTGGGACAGCAACACTGAAGCTTTCTTT	CASSSDYWDSNTEAFF
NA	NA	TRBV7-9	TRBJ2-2	TGTGCCAGCAGCTTAACACCTTCGGGTGTCCTGAAAGAGCTGTTTTTT	CASSLTPSGVLKELFF
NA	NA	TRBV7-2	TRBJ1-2	TGTGCCAGCAGCTTAGGGCCCCGGGTCAGGGGAATCTATGGCTACACCTTC	CASSLGPRVRGIYGYTF
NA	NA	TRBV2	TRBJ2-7	TGTGCCAGCACGGCGGGGGCTCACTACGAGCAGTACTTC	CASTAGAHYEQYF
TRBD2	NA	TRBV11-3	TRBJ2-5	TGTGCCAGCAGCCCCGGGATAGCGGGGTCAATGGCCGGGGAGACCCAGTACTTC	CASSPGIAGSMAGETQYF
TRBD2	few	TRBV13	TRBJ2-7	TGTGCCAGCAGCCCAGGCGGGGGTCGAGAGCAGTACTTC	CASSPGGGREQYF
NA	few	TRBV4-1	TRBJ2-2	TGCGCCAGCAGCCAAACAGGGATTACGAACACCGGGGAGCTGTTTTTT	CASSQTGITNTGELFF
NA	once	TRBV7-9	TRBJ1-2	TGTGCCAGCAGCTTAGTTCGGCCCACACATGGCTACACCTTC	CASSLVRPTHGYTF